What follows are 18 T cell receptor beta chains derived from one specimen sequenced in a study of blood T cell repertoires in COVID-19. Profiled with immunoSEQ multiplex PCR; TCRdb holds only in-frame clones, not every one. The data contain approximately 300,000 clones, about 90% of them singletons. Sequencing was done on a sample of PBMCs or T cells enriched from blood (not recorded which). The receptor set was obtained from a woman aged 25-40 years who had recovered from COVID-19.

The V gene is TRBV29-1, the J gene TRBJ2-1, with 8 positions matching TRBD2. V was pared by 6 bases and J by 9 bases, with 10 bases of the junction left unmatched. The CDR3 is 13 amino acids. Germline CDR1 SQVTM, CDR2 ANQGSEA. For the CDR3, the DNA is TGCAGCGTGGCCGGGACTAGTGAGGGTGAGCAGTTCTTC. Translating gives CSVAGTSEGEQFF.

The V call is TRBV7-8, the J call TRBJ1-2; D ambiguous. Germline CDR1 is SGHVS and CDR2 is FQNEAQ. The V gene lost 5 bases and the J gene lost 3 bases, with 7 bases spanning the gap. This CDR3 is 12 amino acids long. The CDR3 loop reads CASSEGDYGYTF. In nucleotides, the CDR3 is TGTGCCAGCAGCGAGGGTGACTATGGCTACACCTTC.

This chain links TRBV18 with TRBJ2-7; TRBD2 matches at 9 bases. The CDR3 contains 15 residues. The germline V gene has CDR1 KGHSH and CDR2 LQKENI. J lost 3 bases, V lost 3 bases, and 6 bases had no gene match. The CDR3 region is CASSPASGAGYEQYF. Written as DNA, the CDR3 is TGTGCCAGCTCACCGGCTAGCGGGGCGGGCTACGAGCAGTACTTC. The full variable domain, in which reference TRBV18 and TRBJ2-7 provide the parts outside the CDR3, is NAGVMQNPRHLVRRRGQEARLRCSPMKGHSHVYWYRQLPEEGLKFMVYLQKENIIDESGMPKERFSAEFPKEGPSILRIQQVVRGDSAAYFCASSPASGAGYEQYFGPGTRLTVT.

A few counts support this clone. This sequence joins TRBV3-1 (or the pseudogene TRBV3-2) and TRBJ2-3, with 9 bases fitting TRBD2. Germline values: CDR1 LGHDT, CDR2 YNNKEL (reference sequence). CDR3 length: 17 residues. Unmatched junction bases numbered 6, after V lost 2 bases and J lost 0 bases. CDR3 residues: CASSQRGRAISTDTQYF. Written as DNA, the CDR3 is TGTGCCAGCAGCCAACGCGGGAGGGCCATTAGCACAGATACGCAGTATTTT.

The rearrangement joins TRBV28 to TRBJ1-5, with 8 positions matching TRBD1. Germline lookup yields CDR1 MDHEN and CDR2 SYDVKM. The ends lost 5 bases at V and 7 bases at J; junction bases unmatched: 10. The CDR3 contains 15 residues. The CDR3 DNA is TGTGCCAGCAGTCCAGGGGACAGGCCCGGGCAGCCCCAGCATTTT. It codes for CASSPGDRPGQPQHF. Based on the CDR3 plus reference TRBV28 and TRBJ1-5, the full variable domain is DVKVTQSSRYLVKRTGEKVFLECVQDMDHENMFWYRQDPGLGLRLIYFSYDVKMKEKGDIPEGYSVSREKKERFSLILESASTNQTSMYLCASSPGDRPGQPQHFGDGTRLSIL.

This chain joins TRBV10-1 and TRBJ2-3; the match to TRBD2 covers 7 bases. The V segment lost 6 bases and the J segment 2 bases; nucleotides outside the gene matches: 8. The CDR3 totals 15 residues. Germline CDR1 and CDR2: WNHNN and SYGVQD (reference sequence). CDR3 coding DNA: TGCGCCAGCAGCGCGACTAGCCGGCCCACAGATACGCAGTATTTT. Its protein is CASSATSRPTDTQYF.

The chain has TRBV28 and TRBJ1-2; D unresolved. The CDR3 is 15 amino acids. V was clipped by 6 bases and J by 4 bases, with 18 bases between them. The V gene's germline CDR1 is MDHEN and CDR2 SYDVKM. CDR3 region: CASSPPSDSRYGYTF. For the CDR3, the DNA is TGTGCCAGCAGCCCCCCATCGGATAGCCGCTATGGCTACACCTTC.

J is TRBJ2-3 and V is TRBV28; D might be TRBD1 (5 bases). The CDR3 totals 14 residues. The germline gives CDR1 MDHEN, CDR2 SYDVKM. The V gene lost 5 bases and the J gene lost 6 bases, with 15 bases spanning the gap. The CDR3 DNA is TGTGCCAGCAGTGGACATTACCCGACGGATACGCAGTATTTT. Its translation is CASSGHYPTDTQYF.

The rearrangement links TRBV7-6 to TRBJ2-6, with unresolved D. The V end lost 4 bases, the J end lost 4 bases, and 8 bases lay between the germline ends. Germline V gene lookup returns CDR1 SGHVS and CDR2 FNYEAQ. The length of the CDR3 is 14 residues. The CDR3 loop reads CASSSGSGANVLTF. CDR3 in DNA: TGTGCCAGCAGCTCCGGGTCAGGGGCCAACGTCCTGACTTTC.

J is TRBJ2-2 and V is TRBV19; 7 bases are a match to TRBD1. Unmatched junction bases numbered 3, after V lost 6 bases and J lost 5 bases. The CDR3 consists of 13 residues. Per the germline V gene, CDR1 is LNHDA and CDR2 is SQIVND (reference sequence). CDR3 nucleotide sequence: TGTGCCAGTAGGACAGGGATTACCGGGGAGCTGTTTTTT. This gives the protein CASRTGITGELFF.

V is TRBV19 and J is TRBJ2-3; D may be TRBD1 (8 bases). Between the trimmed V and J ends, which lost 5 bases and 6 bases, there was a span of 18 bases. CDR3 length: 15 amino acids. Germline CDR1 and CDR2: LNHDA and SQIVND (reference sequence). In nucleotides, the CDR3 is TGTGCCAGTAGTGCGCTGACAGGGGAGGGGGATACGCAGTATTTT. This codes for CASSALTGEGDTQYF.

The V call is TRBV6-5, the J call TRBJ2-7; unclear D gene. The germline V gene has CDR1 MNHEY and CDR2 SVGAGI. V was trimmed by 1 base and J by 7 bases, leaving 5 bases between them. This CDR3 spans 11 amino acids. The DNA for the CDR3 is TGTGCCAGCAGTTACTTTCGGGAGCAGTACTTC. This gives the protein CASSYFREQYF.

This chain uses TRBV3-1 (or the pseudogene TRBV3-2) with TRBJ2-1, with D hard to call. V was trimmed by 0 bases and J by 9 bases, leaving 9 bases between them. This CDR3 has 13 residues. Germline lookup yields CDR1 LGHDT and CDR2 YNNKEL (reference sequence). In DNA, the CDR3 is TGTGCCAGCAGCCAAGATGTCGGTTTTGAGCAGTTCTTC. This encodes CASSQDVGFEQFF.

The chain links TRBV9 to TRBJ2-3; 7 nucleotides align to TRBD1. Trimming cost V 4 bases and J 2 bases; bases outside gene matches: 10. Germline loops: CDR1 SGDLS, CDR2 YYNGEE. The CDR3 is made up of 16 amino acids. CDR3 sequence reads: CASSLPTGWFTDTQYF. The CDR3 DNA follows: TGTGCCAGCAGCCTCCCGACAGGGTGGTTCACAGATACGCAGTATTTT.

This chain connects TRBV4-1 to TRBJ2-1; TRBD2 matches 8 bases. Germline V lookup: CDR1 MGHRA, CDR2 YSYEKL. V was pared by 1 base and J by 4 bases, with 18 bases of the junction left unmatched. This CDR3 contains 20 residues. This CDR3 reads CASSQVFFAGGPTSYNEQFF. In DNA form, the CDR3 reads TGCGCCAGCAGCCAAGTTTTTTTCGCGGGAGGCCCCACCAGTTACAATGAGCAGTTCTTC.

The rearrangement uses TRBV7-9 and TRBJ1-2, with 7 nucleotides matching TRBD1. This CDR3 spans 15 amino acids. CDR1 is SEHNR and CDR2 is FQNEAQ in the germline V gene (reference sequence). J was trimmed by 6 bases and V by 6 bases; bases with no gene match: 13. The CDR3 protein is CASSYSSGTVNGYTF. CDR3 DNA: TGTGCCAGCAGTTACTCTTCCGGGACAGTTAATGGCTACACCTTC.

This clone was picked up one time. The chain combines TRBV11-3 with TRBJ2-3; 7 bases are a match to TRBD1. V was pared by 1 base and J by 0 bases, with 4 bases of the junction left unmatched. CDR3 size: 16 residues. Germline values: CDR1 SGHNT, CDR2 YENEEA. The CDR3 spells CASSLGWDSSTDTQYF. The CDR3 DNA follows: TGTGCCAGCAGCTTAGGTTGGGACAGTAGCACAGATACGCAGTATTTT.

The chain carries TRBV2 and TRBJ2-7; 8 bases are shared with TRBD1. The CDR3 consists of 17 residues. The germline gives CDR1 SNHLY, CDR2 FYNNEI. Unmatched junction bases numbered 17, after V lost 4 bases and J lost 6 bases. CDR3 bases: TGTGCCAGCAGTGGCTTGGCAGGGGGCGCATTCTTCTTCGAGCAGTACTTC. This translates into CASSGLAGGAFFFEQYF.